These T cell receptor beta chains were read from a single sample in a study of glioma-infiltrating T cells. A single record per CDR3 protein comes from TCRdb applying MiXCR to the multiplex PCR reads. The repertoire holds around 120,000 distinct CDR3 sequences, around 25% seen once, with 27% in the top ten. Sequencing used glioma tissue, nonneoplastic brain tissue, or PBMCs (not recorded which). Receptor source: a human donor with low-grade glioma or glioblastoma, undergoing nonglioma brain surgery, or in good health (not recorded which). Each CDR3 is given with its conserved first and last residue. A D gene is named only where the DNA matches it firmly. Clone size is not always given. Where it is, it says once, few, many or a class for expanded clones.

>NA|TRBV6-1|TRBD1|TRBJ1-5
TGTGCCAGCAGCGCCCCGACAGGGGGCAATCAGCCCCAGCATTTT
CASSAPTGGNQPQHF
>many|TRBV6-1|NA|TRBJ1-1
TGTGCCAGCAGTTTAGGGGGGCTGAACACTGAAGCTTTCTTT
CASSLGGLNTEAFF
>few|TRBV7-7|NA|TRBJ2-1
TGTGCCAGCAGCTTATCCAGGGAAGGGGTTAGTGAGCAGTTCTTC
CASSLSREGVSEQFF
>few|TRBV11-2|TRBD1|TRBJ2-2
TGTGCCAGCAGCTCGCAGTGGACAGGGGGCTACACCGGGGAGCTGTTTTTT
CASSSQWTGGYTGELFF
>few|TRBV18|NA|TRBJ2-3
TGTGCCAGCTCACCAGGGCGGGGGCGCACAGATACGCAGTATTTT
CASSPGRGRTDTQYF
>many|TRBV20-1|NA|TRBJ2-1
TGCAGTGCTAGTATCGGGGCTTCCTACAATGAGCAGTTCTTC
CSASIGASYNEQFF
>NA|TRBV5-1|NA|TRBJ2-5
TGCGCCAGCAGCGTAGAAGGGAACCAAGAGACCCAGTACTTC
CASSVEGNQETQYF
>many|TRBV25-1|NA|TRBJ1-5
TGTGCCAGCAGTGCCCAGGGTTTTAGCAATCAGCCCCAGCATTTT
CASSAQGFSNQPQHF
>NA|TRBV20-1|NA|TRBJ1-1
TGCAGTGCTATAAAGGACACGAGCACTGAAGCTTTCTTT
CSAIKDTSTEAFF
>many|TRBV6-6|NA|TRBJ2-1
TGTGCCAGCAGTTACTCGGCAGGGTTCAATGAGCAGTTCTTC
CASSYSAGFNEQFF
>many|TRBV6-1|TRBD1|TRBJ2-4
TGTGCCGTCCGGGACAGTCTAGGCAAAAACATTCAGTACTTC
CAVRDSLGKNIQYF
>NA|TRBV12-3/TRBV12-4|NA|TRBJ2-5
TGTGCCAGCAGTTTACCCTCCCAAGAGACCCAGTACTTC
CASSLPSQETQYF
>NA|TRBV7-2|NA|TRBJ2-5
TGTGCCAGCAGCTTAACGGGGCGCGGTCAAGAGACCCAGTACTTC
CASSLTGRGQETQYF
>NA|TRBV6-1|NA|TRBJ2-5
TGTGCCAGCAGACTAGCTAGGGCTAGCGCCCAAGAGACCCAGTACTTC
CASRLARASAQETQYF
>NA|TRBV7-9|NA|TRBJ1-6
TGTGCCAGCACCATTGAGGGGGGGGATTCACCCCTCCACTTT
CASTIEGGDSPLHF
>few|TRBV28|NA|TRBJ2-3
TGTGCCAGCAGTCCCACGGCCCCCGGAGACACCTATACGCAGTATTTT
CASSPTAPGDTYTQYF
>NA|TRBV19|NA|TRBJ1-5
TGTGCCAGTAGTGCGGCACCTTGGGGGAATCAGCCCCAGCATTTT
CASSAAPWGNQPQHF
>NA|TRBV2|NA|TRBJ1-1
TGTGCCAGCACGGGGACCCTAAACACTGAAGGTTTCTTT
CASTGTLNTEGFF
>NA|TRBV27|NA|TRBJ2-3
TGTGCCACCAGCCATACAGGGATGACAAGCACAGGTACGCAGTATTTT
CATSHTGMTSTGTQYF
>NA|TRBV10-3|TRBD1|TRBJ1-1
TGTGCCATCAAGGGACAGGGAAACACTGAAGCTTTCTTT
CAIKGQGNTEAFF
>NA|TRBV11-3|NA|TRBJ2-5
TGTGCCAGCAGCTCTCCCCGCCCAGCCGGTCGAGAGACCCAGTACTTC
CASSSPRPAGRETQYF
>many|TRBV27|NA|TRBJ1-1
TGTGCCACCGGACGACAGGCATTCGGTGTCGGGACTGAAGCTTTCTTT
CATGRQAFGVGTEAFF
>few|TRBV28|NA|TRBJ2-5
TGTGCCAGCAGTTTATGGCAGGGGACTGAGACCCAGTACTTC
CASSLWQGTETQYF
>many|TRBV20-1|NA|TRBJ2-3
TGCAGTGCTAGAGATCGGACACCGACTAGCACAGATACGCAGTATTTT
CSARDRTPTSTDTQYF
>few|TRBV19|TRBD1|TRBJ1-5
TGTGCCAGCAATATCCAGACAGGGAGCAATCAGCCCCAGCATTTT
CASNIQTGSNQPQHF
>few|TRBV2|TRBD2|TRBJ2-3
TGTGCCAGCGACCGGCTAGCGGGGGGGCCCGGCACAGATACGCAGTATTTT
CASDRLAGGPGTDTQYF
>NA|TRBV6-1|TRBD1|TRBJ1-3
TGTGCCATAACCAAGGGGGCTGCCTCTGGAAACACCATATATTTT
CAITKGAASGNTIYF
>few|TRBV10-3|NA|TRBJ1-3
TGTGCCATCGGACAAAACTCTGGAAACACCATATATTTT
CAIGQNSGNTIYF
>NA|TRBV3-1|NA|TRBJ1-1
TGTGCCAGCAGCCATGAAGGGCGGGGGAACACTGAAGCTTTCTTT
CASSHEGRGNTEAFF
>many|TRBV20-1|NA|TRBJ1-1
TGCAGTGCTGCCGGGACACCGAACACTGAAGCTTTCTTT
CSAAGTPNTEAFF
>NA|TRBV20-1|TRBD2|TRBJ2-3
TGCAGTGCTAGAGAATCTAGCGGGGGGGCAGATACGAAGTATTTT
CSARESSGGADTKYF
>many|TRBV6-1|TRBD1|TRBJ1-1
TGTGCCAGCACCCGATGGGGGCAGGGGGCGAAGGGGACTGAAGCTTTCTTT
CASTRWGQGAKGTEAFF
>NA|TRBV9|NA|TRBJ1-2
TGTGCCAGCAGCCCCGTCAGGTGGGGGACCCCGTGGGGAGAAGGCTACACCTTC
CASSPVRWGTPWGEGYTF
>few|TRBV7-2|NA|TRBJ1-1
TGTGCCAGCAGCTTAGGACCAGGGGTGAACAGTGAAGCTTTCTTT
CASSLGPGVNSEAFF
>few|TRBV7-3|TRBD1|TRBJ2-5
TGTGCCAGCAGCTCCGGGACAGGGGGCATGGAGACCCAGTACTTC
CASSSGTGGMETQYF
>NA|TRBV20-1|NA|TRBJ1-5
TGCAGTGCTAGAGAAGGCGGGGTGGGGCAGCCCCAGCATTTT
CSAREGGVGQPQHF
>NA|TRBV27|TRBD2|TRBJ2-1
TGTGCCAGCAGATTTAGGACTAGCGGGGGGCCCGGCCACGAGCAGTTCTTC
CASRFRTSGGPGHEQFF
>NA|TRBV5-1|TRBD1|TRBJ1-1
TGCGCCAGCAGCACAGGACAGGGGGCGGCTGAAGCTTTCTTT
CASSTGQGAAEAFF
>NA|TRBV5-1|NA|TRBJ2-3
TGCGCCAGCAGCTCCCTACGGGGGCTTGCTGCCACAGATACGCAGTATTTT
CASSSLRGLAATDTQYF
>NA|TRBV3-1|TRBD1|TRBJ1-5
TGTGCCAGCAGCCGGGACAGGAGTAGCAATCAGCCCCAGCATTTT
CASSRDRSSNQPQHF
>NA|TRBV28|NA|TRBJ2-2
TGTGCCAGCAGTTTTGTGGGGAACACCGGGGAGCTGTTTTTT
CASSFVGNTGELFF
>few|TRBV2|NA|TRBJ2-5
TGTGCCAGCAGTGGCGGACTCCAAGAGACCCAGTACTTC
CASSGGLQETQYF
>many|TRBV14|NA|TRBJ1-1
TGTGCCAGCAGCTCGAACACTGAAGCTTTCTTT
CASSSNTEAFF
>NA|TRBV6-1|TRBD2|TRBJ2-1
TGTGCCAGCAGTCCTCCGGGACTATCCTACAATGAGCAGTTCTTC
CASSPPGLSYNEQFF
>few|TRBV9|NA|TRBJ2-2
TGTGCCAGCAGGGGGGGCCTGACCGTCACCGGGGAGCTGTTTTTT
CASRGGLTVTGELFF
>NA|TRBV24-1|NA|TRBJ2-1
TGTGCCACCAGTGCGGGATGGGCAGGTCTGCGAAATGAGCAGTTCTTC
CATSAGWAGLRNEQFF
>NA|TRBV7-2|TRBD1|TRBJ1-1
TGTGCCAGCAGCTTACCGGGACAGGGGGAGTCGGAAGCTTTCTTT
CASSLPGQGESEAFF
>many|TRBV24-1|TRBD2|TRBJ2-3
TGTGCCACCAGTGATCCACCAGCGGGGGGGCGGTCTAAGACAGATACGCAGTATTTT
CATSDPPAGGRSKTDTQYF